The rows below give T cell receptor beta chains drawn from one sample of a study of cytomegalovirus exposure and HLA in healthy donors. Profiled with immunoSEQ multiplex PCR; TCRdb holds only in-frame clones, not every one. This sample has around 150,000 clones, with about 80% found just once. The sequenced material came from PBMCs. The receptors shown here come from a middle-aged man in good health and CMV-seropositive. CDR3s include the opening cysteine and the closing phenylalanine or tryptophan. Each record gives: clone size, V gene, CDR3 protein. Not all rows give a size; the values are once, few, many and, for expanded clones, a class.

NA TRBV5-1 CASSLARVRQNTEAFF
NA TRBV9 CASSGGQGYEQYF
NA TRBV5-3 CARSMGLAGAEQETQYF
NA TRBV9 CASTNGGSTEAFF
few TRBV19 CAARSTGSNDEQYF
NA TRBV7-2 CASSVSGGASNEQFF
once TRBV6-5 CASRPDRQGGTIYF
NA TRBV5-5 CASSLSGGTIAEAFF
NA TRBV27 CASSLFRGDQPQHF
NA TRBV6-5 CASSQSRGTQYF
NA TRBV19 CASSGQGARSGELFF
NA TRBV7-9 CASSFQNGTGGQETQYF
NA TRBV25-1 CASSANPGQRFSTDTQYF
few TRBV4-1 CASSQNLATNEKLFF
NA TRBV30 CAYLQGSGNTIYF
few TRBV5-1 CASSLGTGGETQYF
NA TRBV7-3 CASSLSGLADYEQYF
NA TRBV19 CASSMSSGKGEQFF
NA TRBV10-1 CASSSSRATNEKLFF
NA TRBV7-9 CASSSSGGRARYNEQFF
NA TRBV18 CASSLGQNTEAFF
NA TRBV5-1 CASSLEGYLNTEAFF
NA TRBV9 CASSVGRVGEQYF
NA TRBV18 CASSPIPGTGSYGYTF
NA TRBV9 CASGSRDRKFF
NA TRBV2 CASSGQGGEKLFF
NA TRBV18 CASSIAGVVYNEQFF
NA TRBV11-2 CASSRSGPGNEQFF
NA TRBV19 CASSSGQHNSPLHF
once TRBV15 CATSRARRRSYQETQYF
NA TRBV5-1 CASSLDKNTEAFF
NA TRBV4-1 CASSQEVTGEQPQHF
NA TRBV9 CASSEPKDRPSNYGYTF
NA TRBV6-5 CASSYAGQGYGYTF
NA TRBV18 CASSPSQGRGGTEAFF
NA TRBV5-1 CASSPPRVAGETQYF
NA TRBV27 CASSLFSGTLLWYGYTF
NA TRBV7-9 CASSLLRTGARETQYF
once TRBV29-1 CSVESGTPYEQYF
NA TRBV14 CASSLQAWDSTEAFF
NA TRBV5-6 CASSLSVSGVETQYF
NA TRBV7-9 CSSSLAAGWDTGELFF
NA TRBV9 CASSGSRYEQFF
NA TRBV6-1 CASPEGRVRAEAFF
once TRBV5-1 CASSPPGQGTGELFF
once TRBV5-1 CASSGGAREQFF
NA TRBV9 CASSPEWLGRLGNTIYF
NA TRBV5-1 CASSAGLAGSTDTQYF
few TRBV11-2 CASSSLQETQYF